These 27 T cell receptor beta chains originate from one sample sequenced in a study of T cell responses to AZD1222 COVID-19 vaccine. Only in-frame clones appear in the TCRdb table, and some are missing; sequencing was by immunoSEQ multiplex PCR. Of tens of thousands of clones in the sample, roughly 81% were seen once. Here the sequenced sample was peripheral blood, taken on day 0 of AZD1222 vaccination. Receptor source: an adult in good health.

The chain recombines TRBV5-1 with TRBJ2-7, with 9 bases aligning to TRBD2. The germline gives CDR1 SGHRS, CDR2 YFSETQ. CDR3 length: 18 amino acids. The ends lost 0 bases at V and 4 bases at J; junction bases unmatched: 14. The CDR3 sequence is CASSLGPLSSGVGYEQYF. CDR3 DNA: TGCGCCAGCAGCTTGGGGCCTCTCTCTAGCGGGGTCGGATACGAGCAGTACTTC. The variable domain in full, completed from reference TRBV5-1 and TRBJ2-7, reads KAGVTQTPRYLIKTRGQQVTLSCSPISGHRSVSWYQQTPGQGLQFLFEYFSETQRNKGNFPGRFSGRQFSNSRSEMNVSTLELGDSALYLCASSLGPLSSGVGYEQYFGPGTRLTVT.

V usage is TRBV7-6 and J usage is TRBJ1-5; tentatively, D is TRBD1 (6 bases). Germline V gene data show CDR1 as SGHVS and CDR2 as FNYEAQ. The V gene lost 3 bases and the J gene lost 7 bases, with 13 bases spanning the gap. This CDR3 has 14 residues. The chain's CDR3 is CASSLEQGNQPQHF. The CDR3 DNA is TGTGCCAGCAGCTTGGAACAGGGAAACCAGCCCCAGCATTTT.

J is TRBJ2-6 and V is TRBV7-2, with D possibly being TRBD1 (5 bases). V was shortened by 1 base and J by 0 bases, with 10 bases between the two germline ends. The CDR3 totals 17 residues. CDR1 and CDR2 (germline): SGHTA, FQGNSA. The CDR3 DNA follows: TGTGCCAGCAGCTTAGATGGGGCCTTCTCTGGGGCCAACGTCCTGACTTTC. Translating gives CASSLDGAFSGANVLTF. The whole variable domain, remainder taken from reference TRBV7-2 and TRBJ2-6, is GAGVSQSPSNKVTEKGKDVELRCDPISGHTALYWYRQSLGQGLEFLIYFQGNSAPDKSGLPSDRFSAERTGGSVSTLTIQRTQQEDSAVYLCASSLDGAFSGANVLTFGAGSRLTVL.

The chain joins TRBV12-3 or TRBV12-4 to TRBJ2-7; TRBD1 is a possible D gene (6 bases). With 6 bases removed from V and 3 bases from J, the gap between germline ends came to 12 bases. This CDR3 region has 13 residues. The CDR3 sequence: CASRRDTHYEQYF. The DNA for the CDR3 is TGTGCCAGCAGGAGGGACACCCACTACGAGCAGTACTTC.

CDR3 coding DNA: TGTGCCAGCAGCGCGGCCGGGACGGATTCCTACGAGCAGTACTTC. Its protein product is CASSAAGTDSYEQYF. V usage is TRBV9 and J usage is TRBJ2-7; the D gene could be TRBD1 or TRBD2 (5 bases each). Germline V lookup: CDR1 SGDLS, CDR2 YYNGEE. The CDR3 is made up of 15 amino acids. The V end was cut by 3 bases, the J end by 1 base, with 14 bases between.

The rearrangement links TRBV5-5 to TRBJ1-5; D is perhaps TRBD1 (6 bases). The CDR3 is made up of 15 amino acids. The ends were cut back, 4 bases at V and 5 bases at J, with 16 bases in the middle. Germline V CDR1 and CDR2: SGHKS, YYEKEE (reference sequence). The CDR3 bases are TGTGCCAGCAGCCGGAGGGGGGAGGAAGATCAGCCCCAGCATTTT. Translating gives CASSRRGEEDQPQHF.

The CDR3 protein is CATSDFSRRNYGYTF. The CDR3 coding sequence is TGTGCCACCAGTGATTTCTCCAGGAGGAACTATGGCTACACCTTC. V and J are TRBV24-1 and TRBJ1-2, with D unclear. Germline CDR1 and CDR2: KGHDR and SFDVKD. CDR3 length equals 15 residues. The V end was cut by 1 base, the J end by 2 bases, with 10 bases between.

The rearrangement joins TRBV9 to TRBJ1-5; D gene uncertain. The CDR3 extends over 15 amino acids. Germline CDR1 SGDLS, CDR2 YYNGEE. The V end was cut by 0 bases, the J end by 5 bases, with 12 bases between. The CDR3 coding sequence is TGTGCCAGCAGCGTAGGGCCGGGGAGGGATCAGCCCCAGCATTTT. This sequence encodes CASSVGPGRDQPQHF.

CDR3 sequence: CAMTDGGRAFF. DNA of the CDR3: TGTGCCATGACTGACGGGGGGCGGGCTTTCTTT. V is TRBV10-3 and J is TRBJ1-1, with D tentatively TRBD1 (6 bases). The V end was cut by 9 bases, the J end by 11 bases, with 16 bases between. The CDR3 totals 11 residues. The germline gives CDR1 ENHRY, CDR2 SYGVKD.

The chain uses TRBV7-9 and TRBJ2-7, with 11 positions matching TRBD2. The CDR3 contains 13 residues. Trimming at V came to 7 bases and at J to 6 bases, leaving 5 bases not matched to a gene. Germline V gene data show CDR1 as SEHNR and CDR2 as FQNEAQ (reference sequence). The CDR3 DNA follows: TGTGCCAGCAATAGCGGGGGGGCCCTCGAGCAGTACTTC. Amino acids: CASNSGGALEQYF.

This chain connects TRBV18 to TRBJ1-6; the D is unclear. The CDR3 sequence is 15 residues long. V was shortened by 3 bases and J by 0 bases, with 6 bases between the two germline ends. Per germline, CDR1 KGHSH and CDR2 LQKENI. The CDR3 loop reads CASSPQSSYNSPLHF. CDR3 coding DNA: TGTGCCAGCTCACCCCAGAGCTCCTATAATTCACCCCTCCACTTT.

The chain uses TRBV7-2 and TRBJ1-2; tentative D call: TRBD1 (5 bases). V dropped 5 bases and J dropped 1 base, with 11 bases sitting between them. The CDR3 length is 14 residues. CDR1 is SGHTA, CDR2 FQGNSA, per germline. The CDR3 protein is CASSGGPLNYGYTF. Written as DNA, the CDR3 is TGTGCCAGCAGCGGGGGACCCCTTAACTATGGCTACACCTTC.

The chain combines TRBV6-2 or TRBV6-3 with TRBJ2-5; 14 positions match TRBD2. The CDR3 sequence is 19 residues long. J gave up 0 bases and V 2 bases, and 8 bases lay outside the gene matches. Germline CDR1 MNHEY, CDR2 SVGEGT. The CDR3 here is CASSYRRLAGGSYQETQYF. In DNA, the CDR3 is TGTGCCAGCAGTTACCGTCGACTAGCGGGGGGGTCGTACCAAGAGACCCAGTACTTC.

This clone was found once. The chain combines TRBV28 with TRBJ1-2; tentatively, D is TRBD1 (5 bases). Germline lookup yields CDR1 MDHEN and CDR2 SYDVKM. The CDR3 totals 12 residues. Trimming removed 3 bases at V and 8 bases at J, with 10 bases between. The CDR3, as DNA: TGTGCCAGCAGTTTGATGGGGGAAGGCTACACCTTC. This translates into CASSLMGEGYTF.

This chain uses TRBV9 with TRBJ2-5, with D tentatively TRBD2 (6 bases). The CDR3 has 15 amino acids. The V gene's germline CDR1 is SGDLS and CDR2 YYNGEE. Trimming shortened V by 3 bases and J by 2 bases, and 14 bases separated the two germline ends. The CDR3, as DNA: TGTGCCAGCAGCGCCTTCGGGGGTTGGCAAGAGACCCAGTACTTC. It encodes CASSAFGGWQETQYF.

The chain joins TRBV20-1 to TRBJ1-2; D gene unclear. The CDR3 sequence is 11 residues long. Germline V gene lookup returns CDR1 DFQATT and CDR2 SNEGSKA (reference sequence). The germline V and J ends were trimmed by 5 bases and 5 bases, with 9 bases remaining between them. The CDR3 DNA reads TGCAGTGCTGCCCGGACGTATGGCTACACCTTC. Translation gives CSAARTYGYTF.

The chain combines TRBV2 with TRBJ1-1; 8 bases line up with TRBD1. This CDR3 contains 13 residues. After removal of 8 bases from V and 4 bases from J, the junction contained 6 bases not matched to a gene. Germline CDR1 SNHLY, CDR2 FYNNEI. CDR3 sequence reads: CASPTRGLTEAFF. In nucleotides, the CDR3 is TGTGCCAGCCCTACCAGGGGGCTCACTGAAGCTTTCTTT.

The V and J genes are TRBV28 and TRBJ2-1; perhaps TRBD1 as D (6 bases). The V end lost 7 bases, the J end lost 7 bases, and 20 bases lay between the germline ends. There are 15 residues in the CDR3. Looked up from germline, CDR1 is MDHEN and CDR2 is SYDVKM. CDR3 sequence: CASISDRRLINEQFF. The CDR3 DNA reads as TGTGCCAGCATTTCCGACAGGCGCCTAATTAATGAGCAGTTCTTC.

CDR3 sequence reads: CASSIGRTPEKLFF. The CDR3 DNA sequence: TGTGCCAGTAGTATCGGCCGGACTCCTGAAAAACTGTTTTTT. This rearrangement joins TRBV19 to TRBJ1-4; D is undetermined. CDR1 is LNHDA, CDR2 SQIVND, per germline (reference sequence). V shed 3 bases and J shed 7 bases, with 12 bases lying between them. The CDR3 consists of 14 residues. The complete variable domain, with remaining parts taken from reference TRBV19 and TRBJ1-4, reads DGGITQSPKYLFRKEGQNVTLSCEQNLNHDAMYWYRQDPGQGLRLIYYSQIVNDFQKGDIAEGYSVSREKKESFPLTVTSAQKNPTAFYLCASSIGRTPEKLFFGSGTQLSVL.

This chain connects TRBV7-9 to TRBJ1-3; the D is unclear. Trimming pared 5 bases from V and 4 bases from J, leaving 12 bases between. The germline V gene has CDR1 SEHNR and CDR2 FQNEAQ (reference sequence). The CDR3 runs to 14 residues. CDR3: CASSPTILGNTIYF. Written as DNA, the CDR3 is TGTGCCAGCAGCCCGACAATCCTCGGAAACACCATATATTTT.

This chain joins TRBV5-1 and TRBJ2-7, with D perhaps being TRBD1 or TRBD2 (7 bases each). This CDR3 is 16 amino acids long. CDR1 and CDR2 (germline): SGHRS, YFSETQ. V lost 4 bases to trimming and J lost 0 bases, with 17 bases between them. CDR3 coding DNA: TGCGCCAGCAGCCTCGGGGGGACAGTCGTCTCCTACGAGCAGTACTTC. Its protein product is CASSLGGTVVSYEQYF.

This clone came up a few times. The J gene is TRBJ2-7, the V gene TRBV6-5; 9 bases match TRBD2. The germline gives CDR1 MNHEY, CDR2 SVGAGI. J lost 4 bases, V lost 2 bases, and 6 bases had no gene match. The CDR3 runs to 15 residues. DNA of the CDR3: TGTGCCAGCAGTTACGCGGGCGGGGGGGAGTACGAGCAGTACTTC. As protein: CASSYAGGGEYEQYF.

This chain links TRBV15 with TRBJ2-7; D unresolved. Germline CDR1 and CDR2: LNHNV and YYDKDF (reference sequence). The V gene lost 5 bases and the J gene lost 6 bases, with 11 bases spanning the gap. The CDR3 is made up of 12 amino acids. CDR3 sequence reads: CATSSIGSEQYF. CDR3 bases: TGTGCCACCAGCTCCATTGGATCCGAGCAGTACTTC.

The V call is TRBV2, the J call TRBJ1-2; 8 bases fit TRBD1. V lost 7 bases to trimming and J lost 8 bases; unmatched junction nucleotides: 9. The CDR3 consists of 13 residues. Per germline, CDR1 SNHLY and CDR2 FYNNEI. The CDR3 DNA is TGTGCCAGCACCGGACAGGGAATCGGGGGCTACACCTTC. Protein: CASTGQGIGGYTF.

This clone appeared a few times. The chain recombines TRBV6-2 or TRBV6-3 with TRBJ2-7; no clear D. CDR3 length: 15 residues. Trimming left V 6 bases short and J 2 bases short, with 17 bases between. Germline CDR1 is MNHEY and CDR2 is SVGEGT. CDR3 nucleotides: TGTGCCAGCAGCTCGAGTTTAGGGTTGACCTACGAGCAGTACTTC. Its translation is CASSSSLGLTYEQYF.

The chain employs TRBV6-2 or TRBV6-3 and TRBJ2-7; a possible D gene is TRBD1 (6 bases). This CDR3 region has 14 residues. Germline V gene sequence: CDR1 MNHEY, CDR2 SVGEGT. The germline V and J ends were trimmed by 5 bases and 3 bases, with 14 bases remaining between them. CDR3 DNA sequence: TGTGCCAGCAGTAACCCCCCACAGGGCTACGAGCAGTACTTC. Protein sequence: CASSNPPQGYEQYF.

The rearrangement links TRBV7-9 to TRBJ2-5; no clear D gene. The germline V gene has CDR1 SEHNR and CDR2 FQNEAQ (reference sequence). CDR3 length: 14 residues. V lost 5 bases, J lost 4 bases, and 14 bases lay in between. Here the CDR3 DNA reads TGTGCCAGCAGCCCTATTAGGGATGGAGAGACCCAGTACTTC. This gives the protein CASSPIRDGETQYF.